Included here is one T cell receptor (beta chain) sequence, with context. The antigen is undetermined. The CDR3 has 17 residues. J lost 5 bases, V lost 3 bases, and 13 bases had no gene match. Germline lookup yields CDR1 SGHRS and CDR2 YFSETQ. This record belongs to a study of T cell responses to AZD1222 COVID-19 vaccine. About the study: Second-dose intervals near 4 or 12 weeks were combined. Broader study findings: The number of AZD1222 recipients seropositive at baseline was only five to seven. Rises in breadth and depth of Spike-specific TCRs came after two AZD1222 doses. Repertoire sampling was restricted to post-peak T cell response timepoints.

Only in-frame clones appear in the TCRdb table, and some are missing; sequencing was by immunoSEQ multiplex PCR. This table has roughly 190,000 clones, 92% appearing once. The specimen comprised peripheral blood, sampled on day 0 of AZD1222 vaccination. This TCR derives from an adult in good health. The gene calls are TRBV5-1 and TRBJ1-1, with TRBD1 matching over 10 bases. CDR3 nucleotide sequence: TGCGCCAGCAGCTCGGCCTGGACAGGGGGTGGTGGTACTGAAGCTTTCTTT. Translating gives CASSSAWTGGGGTEAFF.